Sequencing of this TCR beta chain was carried out in a study of blood T cell repertoires in COVID-19 (TCRdb year 2020). Turning to the overall study: Collaborator samples came from the United States, Italy and Spain and covered acute and convalescent phases of COVID-19. The prospective study material was composed of cDNA or gDNA derived from T cells, B-cell-depleted T cells, or PBMCs. Deeply sampled blood TCRbeta repertoires from subjects exposed to, actively infected with, or recovered from COVID-19 were included in the dataset. The repertoires were released in a freely available public database intended as a resource for research on the immune response to SARS-CoV-2. Samples came from the ongoing ImmuneRACE study (first 160 participants) plus 1,254 subjects from 6 global collaborators. Sample metadata almost always included a de-identified subject ID, COVID-19 status, age in years and sex. Where available, HLA class I and class II types were taken from metadata supplied by the sample provider and were not determined by assay-based typing.

TCRbeta CDR3 regions were amplified from genomic DNA by means of the immunoSEQ Assay, a bias-controlled multiplex PCR. The authors processed their data as follows. The number of nucleated cells in each sample was estimated by amplification of reference gene primers within the assay. To quantify the absolute abundance of each unique TCRbeta CDR3 rearrangement, sequence reads were collapsed and filtered. Productive Simpson clonality was computed per sample as the square root of Simpson's diversity index over productive rearrangements. TCRdb retrieved this table from immuneACCESS and kept in-frame rearrangements only. Not all clones are present; in checked studies, unresolved V genes account for under half, and no reason is known for the remainder. V and J calls and clone size are copied from that table; D and trimming were computed from the DNA. This sample gives roughly 190,000 clones in total; about 85% of them show up just once. 7% to 7.5% of the sample goes to the ten largest clones.

Each collaborating institution followed its own protocols to collect whole blood in K2EDTA tubes. For TCRbeta analysis, collaborators shipped samples as frozen whole blood, isolated PBMCs, or DNA extracted from either of those sample types. Findings and caveats that apply to the study as a whole: How much clinical and demographic metadata was included differed by source and by participant, and the metadata was provided uncurated.

CDR1 and CDR2 (MDHEN, SYDVKM) derive from the germline V gene. V is reduced by 6 bases and J by 5 bases, leaving a spacing of 14 bases between them. Reading from cysteine to phenylalanine, the CDR3 counts 15 amino acids. The CDR3 DNA has 45 bases and is translated from base 1. The sample holds one count of this clone. Its antigen remains unidentified. No base quality information exists; no much larger clone differs at one position. The material sequenced was peripheral blood. This receptor was obtained from a woman aged 80 or older in a cohort sampled during active or convalescent COVID-19. The rearranged chain carries TRBV28 and TRBJ1-6; the D gene cannot be named for sure. The DNA sequence is as follows: TGTGCCAGCAGGGAACGAGGAGGGAATAATTCACCCCTCCACTTT. This encodes CASRERGGNNSPLHF.